This T cell receptor beta chain appears in the sequencing data of a study of T-cell memory formation after mild COVID-19. After 5'RACE with constant-segment primers, TCR alpha and TCR beta cDNA libraries carrying sample barcodes and UMIs were obtained. In TCRdb, the 5' RACE reads were re-called with MiXCR into one record per CDR3 protein. The sample includes about 350,000 distinct CDR3 sequences, about an eighth of them seen just once. This CDR3 comprises 17 residues. From germline, CDR1 is SGHTA and CDR2 FQGNSA. The junction had 7 bases not matched to a gene; V was cut back by 1 base and J by 6 bases.

The clonotype originates from a man younger than 35 who had mild COVID-19 (a few samples of this study predate the infection). Cell type and time point are not known. This chain links TRBV7-2 with TRBJ1-6; the match to TRBD1 covers 9 bases. Input material: PBMCs or a T cell subset sorted from them (not recorded which). For the CDR3, the DNA is TGTGCCAGCAGCTTAGGCCCCGGACAGGGGTCTAATTCACCCCTCCACTTT. It codes for CASSLGPGQGSNSPLHF.